The 13 T cell receptor beta chains listed next were all sequenced from one sample in a study of T cell clones after liver transplantation. The table came from immunoSEQ multiplex PCR; TCRdb's copy has only in-frame clones and leaves some out. The sample includes roughly 74,000 clones, roughly 80% seen only once; the top ten take roughly 0.6%. This sample comprised CD4+ T cells from blood, obtained before liver transplant. The receptors come from a human donor who received a liver transplant.

The V and J genes are TRBV19 and TRBJ1-1; 8 nucleotides agree with TRBD1. CDR3 length: 11 amino acids. CDR1 is LNHDA and CDR2 is SQIVND in the germline V gene (reference sequence). Trimming removed 7 bases from V and 10 bases from J; junction bases left unmatched: 5. For the CDR3, the DNA is TGTGCCAGTACCCCGGGGACAGGAGCTTTCTTT. Protein sequence: CASTPGTGAFF.

As DNA, the CDR3 is TGTGCCAGCTCACCCTCCGCCGACCGATTGACCTACGAGCAGTACTTC. Protein product: CASSPSADRLTYEQYF. The V gene is TRBV18, the J gene TRBJ2-7; D gene uncertain. The CDR3 runs to 16 residues. V was clipped by 3 bases and J by 2 bases, with 17 bases between them. The germline CDR1 and CDR2 sequences are KGHSH and LQKENI. Variable domain in full (rest from reference TRBV18 and TRBJ2-7): NAGVMQNPRHLVRRRGQEARLRCSPMKGHSHVYWYRQLPEEGLKFMVYLQKENIIDESGMPKERFSAEFPKEGPSILRIQQVVRGDSAAYFCASSPSADRLTYEQYFGPGTRLTVT.

J is TRBJ2-5 and V is TRBV7-2; tentatively, D is TRBD1 or TRBD2 (5 bases each). This CDR3 has 14 residues. Germline V CDR1 and CDR2: SGHTA, FQGNSA. V was shortened by 5 bases and J by 5 bases, with 15 bases between the two germline ends. CDR3 residues: CASSGRDPTETQYF. The CDR3 region has the DNA TGTGCCAGCAGCGGACGGGACCCCACCGAGACCCAGTACTTC.

The V gene is TRBV27, the J gene TRBJ1-1, with a tentative D call TRBD1 (6 bases). Looked up from germline, CDR1 is MNHEY and CDR2 is SMNVEV (reference sequence). The CDR3 is 15 amino acids. V shed 5 bases and J shed 0 bases, with 13 bases lying between them. CDR3 loop: CASSEGQGMNTEAFF. The CDR3 nucleotides are TGTGCCAGCAGTGAGGGGCAGGGGATGAACACTGAAGCTTTCTTT.

The chain has TRBV7-6 and TRBJ2-3, with a possible D match to TRBD1 (5 bases). Germline loops: CDR1 SGHVS, CDR2 FNYEAQ. The CDR3 covers 11 residues. Trimming took off 1 base at V and 11 bases at J, with 7 bases between the two ends. The CDR3 is CASSLGGQQYF. The CDR3 bases are TGTGCCAGCAGCTTAGGGGGCCAGCAGTATTTT.

CDR3 in amino acids: CASSGPQGRDTEAFF. CDR3 bases: TGCGCCAGCAGTGGGCCACAGGGTCGGGACACTGAAGCTTTCTTT. The chain employs TRBV10-2 and TRBJ1-1; a possible D gene is TRBD1 (6 bases). Trimming took off 4 bases at V and 3 bases at J, with 15 bases between the two ends. Per the germline V gene, CDR1 is WSHSY and CDR2 is SAAADI. The CDR3 length is 15 residues.

The chain employs TRBV2 and TRBJ2-1, with D unclear. Per the germline V gene, CDR1 is SNHLY and CDR2 is FYNNEI. The CDR3 spans 14 residues. Trimming stripped 6 bases from V and 8 bases from J, with 17 bases between. CDR3 sequence (DNA): TGTGCCAGCAGAAATGACGCCCAGGTAGATGAGCAGTTCTTC. Its translation is CASRNDAQVDEQFF.

CDR3 DNA: TGTGCCAGCAGGTACCCCGGGACAGGGCCCTACGAGCAGTACTTC. Protein product: CASRYPGTGPYEQYF. The chain joins TRBV28 to TRBJ2-7, with 9 bases lining up with TRBD1. J lost 2 bases, V lost 6 bases, and 8 bases had no gene match. Germline-derived CDR1 and CDR2 are MDHEN and SYDVKM. The CDR3 runs to 15 residues.

This clone was found once. This chain links TRBV10-3 with TRBJ1-1, with a possible D match to TRBD1 (6 bases). Looked up from germline, CDR1 is ENHRY and CDR2 is SYGVKD. The length of the CDR3 is 15 residues. With 3 bases removed from V and 1 base from J, the gap between germline ends came to 12 bases. The CDR3 reads CAISDSRGANTEAFF. Here the CDR3 DNA reads TGTGCCATCAGTGACAGCCGGGGGGCGAACACTGAAGCTTTCTTT.

The chain employs TRBV5-6 and TRBJ1-3; D uncertain. V was cut by 0 bases and J by 0 bases, with 7 bases left in between. The germline gives CDR1 SGHDT, CDR2 YYEEEE. This CDR3 has 15 residues. The CDR3 protein is CASSLVAASGNTIYF. CDR3 DNA: TGTGCCAGCAGCTTGGTCGCGGCCTCTGGAAACACCATATATTTT.

V gene TRBV27 combines with J gene TRBJ2-5; 9 bases align to TRBD1. Germline V gene lookup returns CDR1 MNHEY and CDR2 SMNVEV (reference sequence). Trimming removed 0 bases from V and 5 bases from J; junction bases left unmatched: 7. The CDR3 extends over 16 amino acids. DNA of the CDR3: TGTGCCAGCAGTTTATCGGGGACAGGGAAGATGGAGACCCAGTACTTC. Translation gives CASSLSGTGKMETQYF.

The chain carries TRBV7-2 and TRBJ1-1, with D uncertain. Per germline, CDR1 SGHTA and CDR2 FQGNSA. This CDR3 comprises 16 residues. V was trimmed by 4 bases and J by 0 bases, leaving 15 bases between them. The CDR3 protein is CASSSRSFLMNTEAFF. In DNA, the CDR3 is TGTGCCAGCAGCTCACGTTCGTTCCTCATGAACACTGAAGCTTTCTTT.

The chain has TRBV9 and TRBJ2-1; TRBD2 matches 11 bases. This CDR3 region has 15 residues. Germline V gene data show CDR1 as SGDLS and CDR2 as YYNGEE. Trimming removed 3 bases from V and 9 bases from J; junction bases left unmatched: 8. CDR3 DNA sequence: TGTGCCAGCAGCGCTACTAGCGGGAGATCTGGTGAGCAGTTCTTC. Encoded protein: CASSATSGRSGEQFF.